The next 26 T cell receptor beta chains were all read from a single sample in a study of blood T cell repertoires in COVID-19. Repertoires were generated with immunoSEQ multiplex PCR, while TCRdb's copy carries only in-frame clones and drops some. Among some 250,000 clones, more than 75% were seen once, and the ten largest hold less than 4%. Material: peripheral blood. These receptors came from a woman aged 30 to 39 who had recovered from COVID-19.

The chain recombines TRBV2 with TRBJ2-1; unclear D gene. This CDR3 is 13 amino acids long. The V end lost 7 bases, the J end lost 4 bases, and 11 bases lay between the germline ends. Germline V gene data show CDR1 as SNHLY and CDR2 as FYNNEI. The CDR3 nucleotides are TGTGCCAGCACCTCAGGCAGGTACAATGAGCAGTTCTTC. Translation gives CASTSGRYNEQFF. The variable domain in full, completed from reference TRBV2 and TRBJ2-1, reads EPEVTQTPSHQVTQMGQEVILRCVPISNHLYFYWYRQILGQKVEFLVSFYNNEISEKSEIFDDQFSVERPDGSNFTLKIRSTKLEDSAMYFCASTSGRYNEQFFGPGTRLTVL.

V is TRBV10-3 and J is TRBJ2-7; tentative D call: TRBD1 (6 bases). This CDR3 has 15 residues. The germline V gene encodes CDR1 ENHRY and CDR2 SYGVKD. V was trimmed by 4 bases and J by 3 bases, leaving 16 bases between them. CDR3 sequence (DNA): TGTGCCATCAGTGGGGCCGGGACAAGCGGCTACGAGCAGTACTTC. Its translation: CAISGAGTSGYEQYF.

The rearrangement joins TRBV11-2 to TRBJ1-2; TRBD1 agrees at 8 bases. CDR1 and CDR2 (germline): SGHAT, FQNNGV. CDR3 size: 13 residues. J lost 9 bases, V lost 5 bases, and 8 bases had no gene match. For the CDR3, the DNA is TGTGCCAGCAGCCCCGGGACAGGCAGAAGCTACACCTTC. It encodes CASSPGTGRSYTF.

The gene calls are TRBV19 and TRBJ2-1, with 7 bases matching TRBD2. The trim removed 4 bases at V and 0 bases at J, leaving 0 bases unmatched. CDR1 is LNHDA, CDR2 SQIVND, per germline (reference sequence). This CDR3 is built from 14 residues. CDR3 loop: CASSRTSSYNEQFF. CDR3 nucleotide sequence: TGTGCCAGTAGTAGGACTAGCTCCTACAATGAGCAGTTCTTC.

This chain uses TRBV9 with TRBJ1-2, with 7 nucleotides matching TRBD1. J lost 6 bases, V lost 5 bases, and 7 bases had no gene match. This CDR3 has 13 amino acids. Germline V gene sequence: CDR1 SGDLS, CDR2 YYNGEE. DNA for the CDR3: TGTGCCAGCAGACGCGACAGGGAGGATGGCTACACCTTC. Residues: CASRRDREDGYTF.

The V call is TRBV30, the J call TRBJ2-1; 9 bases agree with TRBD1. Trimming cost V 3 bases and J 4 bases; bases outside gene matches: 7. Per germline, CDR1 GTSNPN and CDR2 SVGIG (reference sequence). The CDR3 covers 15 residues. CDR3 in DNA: TGTGCCTGGAGGAGCCGGGACAGGGTTTACAATGAGCAGTTCTTC. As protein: CAWRSRDRVYNEQFF.

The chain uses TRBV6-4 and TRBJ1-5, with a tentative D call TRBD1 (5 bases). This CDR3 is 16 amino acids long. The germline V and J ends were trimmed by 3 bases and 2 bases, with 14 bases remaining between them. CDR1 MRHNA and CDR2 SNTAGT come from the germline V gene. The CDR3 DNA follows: TGTGCCAGCAGTGAGCCTGGCAGGGTGGGCAATCAGCCCCAGCATTTT. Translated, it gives CASSEPGRVGNQPQHF.

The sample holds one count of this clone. CDR3 coding DNA: TGTGCCAGCAGCTCGATTCCGACATTTCGCGGAAACACCATATATTTT. Translated, it gives CASSSIPTFRGNTIYF. V is TRBV11-2 and J is TRBJ1-3, with D unresolved. V lost 4 bases and J 4 bases, leaving 17 bases between the germline ends. The CDR3 sequence is 16 residues long. The germline V gene encodes CDR1 SGHAT and CDR2 FQNNGV. The full variable domain, with the rest looked up from reference TRBV11-2 and TRBJ1-3, is EAGVAQSPRYKIIEKRQSVAFWCNPISGHATLYWYQQILGQGPKLLIQFQNNGVVDDSQLPKDRFSAERLKGVDSTLKIQPAKLEDSAVYLCASSSIPTFRGNTIYFGEGSWLTVV.

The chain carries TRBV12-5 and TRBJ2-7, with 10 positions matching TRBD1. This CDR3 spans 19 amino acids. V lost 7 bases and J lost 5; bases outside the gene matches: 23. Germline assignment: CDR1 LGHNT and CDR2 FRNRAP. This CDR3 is CASASRGDVPRDRGNEQYF. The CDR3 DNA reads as TGTGCTAGTGCCTCTCGGGGGGATGTTCCCCGGGACAGGGGAAACGAGCAGTACTTC.

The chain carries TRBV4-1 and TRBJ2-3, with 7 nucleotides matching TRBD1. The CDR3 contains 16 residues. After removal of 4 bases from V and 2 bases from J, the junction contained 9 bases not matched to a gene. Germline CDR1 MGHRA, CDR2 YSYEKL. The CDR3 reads CASSPSGGTHTDTQYF. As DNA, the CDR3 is TGCGCCAGCAGCCCCTCAGGGGGAACCCACACAGATACGCAGTATTTT.

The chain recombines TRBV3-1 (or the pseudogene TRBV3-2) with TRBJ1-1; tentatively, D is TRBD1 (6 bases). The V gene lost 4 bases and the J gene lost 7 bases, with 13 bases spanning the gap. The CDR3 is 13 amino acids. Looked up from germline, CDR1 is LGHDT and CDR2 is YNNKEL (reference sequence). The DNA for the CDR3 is TGTGCCAGCAGCCTCGCACAGGGCCTTGAAGCTTTCTTT. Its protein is CASSLAQGLEAFF.

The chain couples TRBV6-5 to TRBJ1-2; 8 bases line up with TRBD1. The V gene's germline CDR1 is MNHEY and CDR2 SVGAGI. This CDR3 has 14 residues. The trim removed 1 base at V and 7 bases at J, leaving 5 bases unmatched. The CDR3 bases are TGTGCCAGCAGTTACTTGGACAGGGCTGGTGGCTACACCTTC. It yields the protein CASSYLDRAGGYTF.

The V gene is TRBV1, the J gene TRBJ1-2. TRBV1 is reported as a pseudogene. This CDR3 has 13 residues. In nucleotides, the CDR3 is TGCACCAGCAGCCAGGCCGCGGGCTATGGCTACACCTTC. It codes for CTSSQAAGYGYTF.

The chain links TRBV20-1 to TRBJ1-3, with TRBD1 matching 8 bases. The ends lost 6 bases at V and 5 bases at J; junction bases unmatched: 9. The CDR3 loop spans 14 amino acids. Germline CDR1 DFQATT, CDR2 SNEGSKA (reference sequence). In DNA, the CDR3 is TGCAGTGCCAGTCCCGGGACAGGCAGAAACACCATATATTTT. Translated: CSASPGTGRNTIYF.

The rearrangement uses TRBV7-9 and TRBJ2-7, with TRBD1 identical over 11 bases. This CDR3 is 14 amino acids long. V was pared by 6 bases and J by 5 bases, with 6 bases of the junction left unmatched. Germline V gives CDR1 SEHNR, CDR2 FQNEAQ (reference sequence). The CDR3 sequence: CASRGTGGPDEQYF. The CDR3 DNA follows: TGTGCCAGCAGAGGGACAGGGGGGCCCGACGAGCAGTACTTC.

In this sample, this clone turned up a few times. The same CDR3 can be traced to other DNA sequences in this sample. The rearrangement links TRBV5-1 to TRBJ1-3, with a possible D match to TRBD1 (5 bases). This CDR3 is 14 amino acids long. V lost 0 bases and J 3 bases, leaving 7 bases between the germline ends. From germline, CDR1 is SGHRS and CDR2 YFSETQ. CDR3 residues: CASSLAGYGNTIYF. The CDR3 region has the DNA TGCGCCAGCAGCTTGGCAGGGTATGGAAACACCATATATTTT. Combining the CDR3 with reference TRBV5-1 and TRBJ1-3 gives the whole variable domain KAGVTQTPRYLIKTRGQQVTLSCSPISGHRSVSWYQQTPGQGLQFLFEYFSETQRNKGNFPGRFSGRQFSNSRSEMNVSTLELGDSALYLCASSLAGYGNTIYFGEGSWLTVV.

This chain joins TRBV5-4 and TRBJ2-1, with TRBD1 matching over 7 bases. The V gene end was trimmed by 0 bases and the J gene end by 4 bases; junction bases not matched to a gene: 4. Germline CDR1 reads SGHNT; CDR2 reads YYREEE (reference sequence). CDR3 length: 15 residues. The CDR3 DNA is TGTGCCAGCAGCTTGGTAGGGGGCGTGTACAATGAGCAGTTCTTC. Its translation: CASSLVGGVYNEQFF.

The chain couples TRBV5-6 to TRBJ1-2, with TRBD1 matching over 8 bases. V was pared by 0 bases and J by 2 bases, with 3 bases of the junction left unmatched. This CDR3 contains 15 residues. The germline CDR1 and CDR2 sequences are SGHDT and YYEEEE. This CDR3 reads CASSLVNRGNYGYTF. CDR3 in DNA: TGTGCCAGCAGCTTGGTAAACAGGGGGAACTATGGCTACACCTTC.

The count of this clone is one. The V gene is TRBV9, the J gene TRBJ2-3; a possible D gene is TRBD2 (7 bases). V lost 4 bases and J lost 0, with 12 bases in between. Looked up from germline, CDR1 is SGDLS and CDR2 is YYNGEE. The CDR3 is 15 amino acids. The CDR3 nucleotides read TGTGCCAGCAGCATAAGGGGGGGAAGCACAGATACGCAGTATTTT. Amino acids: CASSIRGGSTDTQYF.

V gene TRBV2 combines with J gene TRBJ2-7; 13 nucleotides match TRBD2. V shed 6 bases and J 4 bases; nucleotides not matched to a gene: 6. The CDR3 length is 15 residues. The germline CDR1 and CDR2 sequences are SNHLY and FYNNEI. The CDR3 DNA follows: TGTGCCAGCAGGGACGGGACTAGCGGGGCTTACGAGCAGTACTTC. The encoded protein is CASRDGTSGAYEQYF.

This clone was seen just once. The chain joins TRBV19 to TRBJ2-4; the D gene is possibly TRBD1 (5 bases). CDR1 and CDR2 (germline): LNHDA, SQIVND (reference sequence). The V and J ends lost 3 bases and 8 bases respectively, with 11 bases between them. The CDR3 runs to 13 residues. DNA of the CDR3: TGTGCCAGTAGTATCCAGGGTAGGGACATTCAGTACTTC. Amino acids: CASSIQGRDIQYF.

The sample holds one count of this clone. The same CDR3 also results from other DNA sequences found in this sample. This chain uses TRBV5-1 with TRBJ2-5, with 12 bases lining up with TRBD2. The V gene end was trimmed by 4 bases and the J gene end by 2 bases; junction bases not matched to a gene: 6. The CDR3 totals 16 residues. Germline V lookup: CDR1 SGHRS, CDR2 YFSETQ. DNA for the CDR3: TGCGCCAGCAGCACCGCCCTAGCGGGGGGGCAAGAGACCCAGTACTTC. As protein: CASSTALAGGQETQYF.

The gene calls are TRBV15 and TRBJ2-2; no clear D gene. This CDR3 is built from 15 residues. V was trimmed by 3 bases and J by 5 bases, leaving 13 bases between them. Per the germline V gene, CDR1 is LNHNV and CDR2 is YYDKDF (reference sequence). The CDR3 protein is CATSRAAGKTGELFF. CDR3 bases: TGTGCCACCAGCAGGGCTGCAGGAAAGACCGGGGAGCTGTTTTTT.

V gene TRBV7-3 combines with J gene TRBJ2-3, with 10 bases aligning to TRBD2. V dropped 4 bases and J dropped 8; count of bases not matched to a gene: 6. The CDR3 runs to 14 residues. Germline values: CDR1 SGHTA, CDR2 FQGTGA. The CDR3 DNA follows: TGTGCCAGCAGCTCTAGCGGGGGCCTTTTTACGCAGTATTTT. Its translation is CASSSSGGLFTQYF. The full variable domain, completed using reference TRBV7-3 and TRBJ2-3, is GAGVSQTPSNKVTEKGKYVELRCDPISGHTALYWYRQSLGQGPEFLIYFQGTGAADDSGLPNDRFFAVRPEGSVSTLKIQRTERGDSAVYLCASSSSGGLFTQYFGPGTRLTVL.

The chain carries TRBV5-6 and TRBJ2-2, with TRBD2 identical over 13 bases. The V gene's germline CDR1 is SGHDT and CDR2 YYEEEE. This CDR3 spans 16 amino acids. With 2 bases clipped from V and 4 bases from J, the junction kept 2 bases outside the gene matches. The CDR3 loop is CASSFGLAGATGELFF. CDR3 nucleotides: TGTGCCAGCAGCTTTGGACTAGCGGGGGCCACCGGGGAGCTGTTTTTT. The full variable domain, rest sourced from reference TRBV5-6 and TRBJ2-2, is DAGVTQSPTHLIKTRGQQVTLRCSPKSGHDTVSWYQQALGQGPQFIFQYYEEEERQRGNFPDRFSGHQFPNYSSELNVNALLLGDSALYLCASSFGLAGATGELFFGEGSRLTVL.

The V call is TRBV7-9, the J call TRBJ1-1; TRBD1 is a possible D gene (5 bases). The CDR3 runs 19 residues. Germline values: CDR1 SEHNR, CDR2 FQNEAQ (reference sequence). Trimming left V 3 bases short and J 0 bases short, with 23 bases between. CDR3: CASSFGGGWIQGLNTEAFF. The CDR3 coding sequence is TGTGCCAGCAGCTTCGGCGGTGGGTGGATTCAGGGTTTGAACACTGAAGCTTTCTTT.